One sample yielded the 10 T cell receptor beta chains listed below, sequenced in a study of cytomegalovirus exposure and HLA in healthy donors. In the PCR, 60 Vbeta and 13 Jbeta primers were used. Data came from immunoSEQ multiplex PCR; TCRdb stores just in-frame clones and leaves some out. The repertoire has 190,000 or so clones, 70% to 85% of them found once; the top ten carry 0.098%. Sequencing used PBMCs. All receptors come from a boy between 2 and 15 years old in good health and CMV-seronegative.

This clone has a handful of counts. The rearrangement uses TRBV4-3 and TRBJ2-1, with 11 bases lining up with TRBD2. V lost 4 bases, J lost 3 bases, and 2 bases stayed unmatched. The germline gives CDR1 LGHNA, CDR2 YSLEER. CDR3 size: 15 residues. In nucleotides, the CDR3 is TGCGCCAGCAGCCCGGGACTAGCGGACTACAATGAGCAGTTCTTC. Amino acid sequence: CASSPGLADYNEQFF.

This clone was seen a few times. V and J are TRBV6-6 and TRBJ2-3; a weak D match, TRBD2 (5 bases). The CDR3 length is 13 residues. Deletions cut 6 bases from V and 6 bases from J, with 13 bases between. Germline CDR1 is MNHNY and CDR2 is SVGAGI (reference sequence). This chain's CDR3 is CASSSGPGDTQYF. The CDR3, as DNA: TGTGCCAGCAGCTCCGGACCGGGGGATACGCAGTATTTT.

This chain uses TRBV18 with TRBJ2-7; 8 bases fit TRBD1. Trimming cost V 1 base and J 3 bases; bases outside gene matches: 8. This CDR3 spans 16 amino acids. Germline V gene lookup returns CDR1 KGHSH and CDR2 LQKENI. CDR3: CASSPRLTGELYEQYF. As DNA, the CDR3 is TGTGCCAGCTCACCACGATTGACAGGGGAGCTCTACGAGCAGTACTTC.

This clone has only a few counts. CDR3 nucleotides: TGTGCCAGCAGCTCTTTCCGGGACAGAGTCTATGGCTACACCTTC. This translates into CASSSFRDRVYGYTF. The rearrangement links TRBV7-2 to TRBJ1-2; TRBD1 matches 7 bases. Germline V gene sequence: CDR1 SGHTA, CDR2 FQGNSA. Losses at the gene ends were 4 bases for V and 4 bases for J; bases not matched to a gene: 9. The CDR3 is 15 residues long.

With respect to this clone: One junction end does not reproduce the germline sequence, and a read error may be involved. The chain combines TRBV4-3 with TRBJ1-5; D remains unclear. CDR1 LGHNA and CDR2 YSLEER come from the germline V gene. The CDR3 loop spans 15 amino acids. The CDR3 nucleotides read TGCGCCAGCAGCCAAGACGACCTTAGCAATCAGCCCCAGCATTTC. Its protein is CASSQDDLSNQPQHF.

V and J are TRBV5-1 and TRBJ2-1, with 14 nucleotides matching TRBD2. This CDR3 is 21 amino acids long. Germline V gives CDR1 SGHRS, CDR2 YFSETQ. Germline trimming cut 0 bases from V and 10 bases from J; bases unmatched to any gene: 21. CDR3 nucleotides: TGCGCCAGCAGCTTGGCTAACCTCCTGACTAGCGGGGGGGTGCGAGGTGACGAGCAGTTCTTC. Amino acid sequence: CASSLANLLTSGGVRGDEQFF.

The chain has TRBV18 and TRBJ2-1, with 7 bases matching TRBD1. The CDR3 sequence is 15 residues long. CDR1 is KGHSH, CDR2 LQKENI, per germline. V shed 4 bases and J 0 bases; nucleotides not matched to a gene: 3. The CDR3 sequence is CASSQGQSSYNEQFF. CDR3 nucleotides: TGTGCCAGCTCACAGGGACAGAGCTCCTACAATGAGCAGTTCTTC.

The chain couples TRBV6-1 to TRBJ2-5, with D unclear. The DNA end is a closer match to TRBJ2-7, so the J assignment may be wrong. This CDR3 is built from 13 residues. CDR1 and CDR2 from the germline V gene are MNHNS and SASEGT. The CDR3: CASTRPADYEQYF. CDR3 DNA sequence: TGTGCCAGCACTCGACCAGCCGACTACGAGCAGTACTTC.

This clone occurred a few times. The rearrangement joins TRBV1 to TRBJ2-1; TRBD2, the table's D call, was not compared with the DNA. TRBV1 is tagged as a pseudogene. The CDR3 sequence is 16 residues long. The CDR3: CTSSQVQRGGDNEQFF. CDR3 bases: TGCACCAGCAGCCAAGTACAACGCGGGGGAGACAATGAGCAGTTCTTC.

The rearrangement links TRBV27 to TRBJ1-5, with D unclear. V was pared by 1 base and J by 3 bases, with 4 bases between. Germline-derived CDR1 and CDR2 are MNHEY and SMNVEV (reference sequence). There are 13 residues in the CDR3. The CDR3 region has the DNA TGTGCCAGCAGTTTATTTTACAATCAGCCCCAGCATTTT. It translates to CASSLFYNQPQHF.